The next 5 T cell receptor beta chains were all read from a single sample in a study of tumor and adjacent non-tumor tissue in lung cancer. A modified ARM-PCR protocol with three rounds of nested PCR amplified TCRbeta. TCRdb ran MiXCR on the multiplex PCR reads and lists one entry per CDR3 protein. The sample has about 200,000 distinct CDR3 sequences; about 76% are singletons. RNA was extracted from bulk tissue without any cell sorting. Input material: lung tumor tissue. The receptors stem from a man between 60 and 70 years old with non-small cell lung cancer.

In regard to this clonotype: This may be a read error: a much more frequent sequence differs by one nucleotide. The chain employs TRBV7-8 and TRBJ2-5; D possibly matches TRBD1 or TRBD2 (6 bases each). CDR3 size: 13 residues. CDR1 is SGHVS, CDR2 FQNEAQ, per germline. The CDR3: CANIFGGQDSQNF. The CDR3 nucleotides read TGTGCCAACATCTTCGGGGGCCAGGACTCCCAGAACTTC.

This clonotype was seen a few times. The rearrangement links TRBV29-1 to TRBJ1-5; the D gene is possibly TRBD1 (6 bases). V lost 4 bases, J lost 4 bases, and 11 bases lay in between. This CDR3 has 13 amino acids. In germline, CDR1 is SQVTM, CDR2 ANQGSEA. The CDR3 reads CSVGGGFNQPQHF. In DNA, the CDR3 is TGCAGCGTTGGTGGGGGCTTTAATCAGCCCCAGCATTTT.

Worth noting for this clonotype: Lacking the conserved final phenylalanine or tryptophan, this CDR3 likely reflects a read error. V usage is TRBV28 and J usage is TRBJ2-5, with D uncertain. Germline CDR1 and CDR2: MDHEN and SYDVKM. The CDR3 contains 12 residues. This CDR3 reads CASSRSQETQYL. The CDR3 DNA is TGTGCCAGCAGCCGGTCCCAAGAGACGCAGTACTTA.

This clonotype was observed at least ten times. This rearrangement joins TRBV11-1 to TRBJ2-3; D unclear. V dropped 3 bases and J dropped 2 bases, with 12 bases sitting between them. Germline V gene data show CDR1 as SGHAT and CDR2 as FQDESV (reference sequence). This CDR3 is built from 15 residues. The CDR3: CASSLFIGITDTQYF. In nucleotides, the CDR3 is TGTGCCAGCAGCTTGTTTATAGGGATCACAGATACGCAGTATTTT.

Note on this clonotype: The CDR3 ends on some other residue instead of the conserved phenylalanine or tryptophan, so this is likely a read error. This CDR3 is CASRHGTSVSTDTQYL. DNA for the CDR3: TGTGCCAGCAGACACGGGACTAGCGTAAGCACAGATACGCAGTATTTA. The chain combines TRBV5-4 with TRBJ2-3, with 10 bases fitting TRBD2. This CDR3 has 16 residues. Losses at the gene ends were 5 bases for V and 0 bases for J; bases not matched to a gene: 6. Germline V lookup: CDR1 SGHNT, CDR2 YYREEE (reference sequence).